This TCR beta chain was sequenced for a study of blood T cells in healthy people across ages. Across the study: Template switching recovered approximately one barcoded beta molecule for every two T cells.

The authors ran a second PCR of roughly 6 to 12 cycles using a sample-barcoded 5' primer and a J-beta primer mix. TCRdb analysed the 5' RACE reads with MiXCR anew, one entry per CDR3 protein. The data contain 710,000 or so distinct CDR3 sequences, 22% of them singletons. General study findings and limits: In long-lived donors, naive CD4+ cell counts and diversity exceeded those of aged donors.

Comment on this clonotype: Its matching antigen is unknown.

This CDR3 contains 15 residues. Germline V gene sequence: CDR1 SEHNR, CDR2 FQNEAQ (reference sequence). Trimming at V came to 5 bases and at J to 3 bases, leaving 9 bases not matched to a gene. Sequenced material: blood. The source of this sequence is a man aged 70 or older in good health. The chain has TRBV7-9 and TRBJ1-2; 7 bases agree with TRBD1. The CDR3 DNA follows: TGTGCCAGCAGCCCAGGGGGTCCGGGGGACTATGGCTACACCTTC. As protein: CASSPGGPGDYGYTF. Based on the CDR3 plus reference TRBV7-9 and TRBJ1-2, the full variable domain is DTGVSQNPRHKITKRGQNVTFRCDPISEHNRLYWYRQTLGQGPEFLTYFQNEAQLEKSRLLSDRFSAERPKGSFSTLEIQRTEQGDSAMYLCASSPGGPGDYGYTFGSGTRLTVV.